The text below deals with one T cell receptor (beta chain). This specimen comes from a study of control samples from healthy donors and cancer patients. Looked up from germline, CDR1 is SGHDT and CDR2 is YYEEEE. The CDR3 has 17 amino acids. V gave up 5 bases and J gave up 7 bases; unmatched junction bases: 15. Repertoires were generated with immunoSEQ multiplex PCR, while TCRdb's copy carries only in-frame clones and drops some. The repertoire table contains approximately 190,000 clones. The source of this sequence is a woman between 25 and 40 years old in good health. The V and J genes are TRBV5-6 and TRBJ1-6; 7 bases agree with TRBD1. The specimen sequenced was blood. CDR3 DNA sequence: TGTGCCAGCAGTTACGGCCCTGGGACAGTCAGAAATTCACCCCTCCACTTT. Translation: CASSYGPGTVRNSPLHF.